Presented here are 4 T cell receptor beta chains from one specimen sequenced in a study of beta chain features in type 1 diabetes. The investigators reverse transcribed all of the isolated RNA, so they sequenced expressed TCRB transcripts. Using immunoSEQ multiplex PCR, the repertoire was profiled, and TCRdb retains in-frame clones only, with some absent. This sample has 310,000 or so clones, with roughly 8% found just once. Material for sequencing was central memory CD4+ T cells from blood. These receptors all come from a woman in her late teens or twenties in good health.

This clone was seen many times. One junction end disagrees with the germline gene, perhaps due to a read error. The rearrangement joins TRBV7-2 to TRBJ1-3, with D tentatively TRBD1 (6 bases). CDR3 length equals 12 residues. From germline, CDR1 is SGHTA and CDR2 FQGNSA. CDR3 amino acids: CASSLGGGRVHF. The CDR3 DNA reads as TGTGCCAGCAGCTTAGGAGGGGGTAGGGTACATTTT.

V and J are TRBV2 and TRBJ2-1; 8 positions agree with TRBD2. The V gene end was trimmed by 6 bases and the J gene end by 6 bases; junction bases not matched to a gene: 10. CDR3 length equals 15 residues. Germline assignment: CDR1 SNHLY and CDR2 FYNNEI. The CDR3 DNA reads as TGTGCCAGCAGGAGAGCAGCGGGAGAGGGCAATGAGCAGTTCTTC. Residues: CASRRAAGEGNEQFF. Based on the CDR3 plus reference TRBV2 and TRBJ2-1, the full variable domain is EPEVTQTPSHQVTQMGQEVILRCVPISNHLYFYWYRQILGQKVEFLVSFYNNEISEKSEIFDDQFSVERPDGSNFTLKIRSTKLEDSAMYFCASRRAAGEGNEQFFGPGTRLTVL.

This clone has more than one count but fewer than ten. The DNA for the CDR3 is TGTGCCAGCAGCCCCGAGAGCTCCTACAATGAGCAGTTCTTC. This encodes CASSPESSYNEQFF. The chain combines TRBV5-4 with TRBJ2-1, with D hard to call. Deletions cut 4 bases from V and 0 bases from J, with 8 bases between. The CDR3 runs 14 residues. The germline CDR1 and CDR2 sequences are SGHNT and YYREEE (reference sequence).

This clone was observed a handful of times. The chain uses TRBV13 and TRBJ1-4; maybe TRBD1 (6 bases). Trimming stripped 2 bases from V and 6 bases from J, with 13 bases between. Germline CDR1 PRHDT, CDR2 FYEKMQ (reference sequence). The CDR3 loop spans 15 amino acids. The CDR3 DNA reads TGTGCCAGCAGCTTAAGACAGGCGAATCATGAAAAACTGTTTTTT. This gives the protein CASSLRQANHEKLFF.